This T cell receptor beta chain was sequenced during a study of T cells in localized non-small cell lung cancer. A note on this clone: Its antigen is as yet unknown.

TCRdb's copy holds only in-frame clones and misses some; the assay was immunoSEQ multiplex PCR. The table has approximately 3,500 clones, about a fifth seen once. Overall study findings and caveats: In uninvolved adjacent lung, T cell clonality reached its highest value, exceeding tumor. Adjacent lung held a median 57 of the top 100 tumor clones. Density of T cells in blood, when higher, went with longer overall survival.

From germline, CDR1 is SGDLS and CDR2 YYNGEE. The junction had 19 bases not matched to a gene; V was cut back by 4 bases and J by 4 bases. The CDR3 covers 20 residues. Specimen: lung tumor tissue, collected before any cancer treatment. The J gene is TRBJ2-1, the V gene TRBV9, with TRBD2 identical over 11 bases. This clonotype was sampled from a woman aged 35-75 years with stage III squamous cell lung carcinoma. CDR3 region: CASSPYPTSGSSRGYNEQFF. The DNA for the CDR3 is TGTGCCAGCAGCCCATACCCCACTAGCGGGAGCAGCCGCGGTTACAATGAGCAGTTCTTC.